The 16 T cell receptor beta chains presented below share a single source sample, sequenced in a study of T-cell reconstitution after alpha-beta-depleted transplantation in children. Unique molecular identifiers featured in how the TCRbeta library was prepared. TCRdb independently ran MiXCR on the PCR reads; one entry per CDR3 protein. The sample records a few hundred thousand distinct CDR3 sequences, 10% to 15% being singletons. Specimen: PBMCs, mostly from graft donor cells, collected 360 days after TCRalphabeta/CD19-depleted stem cell transplant. These receptors all come from a male patient under 18 who had a stem cell transplant for acute myeloid leukemia, so the T cells may come from the graft donor.

This clonotype was counted a few times. CDR3 residues: CASSLVGAGYQETQYF. CDR3 in DNA: TGTGCCAGCAGCTTAGTGGGGGCTGGGTACCAAGAGACCCAGTACTTC. The chain combines TRBV7-6 with TRBJ2-5; possibly TRBD1 for D (6 bases). The CDR3 runs to 16 residues. Trimming removed 1 base from V and 0 bases from J, with 12 bases in between. Germline values: CDR1 SGHVS, CDR2 FNYEAQ.

The chain links TRBV29-1 to TRBJ2-7, with TRBD2 matching 7 bases. Unmatched junction bases numbered 10, after V lost 6 bases and J lost 2 bases. The CDR3 runs 14 residues. Looked up from germline, CDR1 is SQVTM and CDR2 is ANQGSEA. In DNA, the CDR3 is TGCAGCGTGCGGGGCCAGCGGGAACCCTACGAGCAGTACTTC. Translating it yields CSVRGQREPYEQYF.

CDR3 residues: CASSYRKGVADTQYF. In nucleotides, the CDR3 is TGTGCCAGCAGTTACCGAAAAGGGGTTGCAGATACGCAGTATTTT. The V call is TRBV27, the J call TRBJ2-3, with D possibly being TRBD1 (5 bases). The CDR3 has 15 residues. Germline V gene lookup returns CDR1 MNHEY and CDR2 SMNVEV (reference sequence). V shed 4 bases and J shed 4 bases, with 15 bases lying between them.

Many counts were recorded for this clonotype. The rearrangement uses TRBV28 and TRBJ2-1; 7 bases match TRBD1. Germline CDR1 MDHEN, CDR2 SYDVKM. CDR3 length equals 15 residues. Trimming at V came to 6 bases and at J to 4 bases, leaving 9 bases not matched to a gene. The CDR3 coding sequence is TGTGCCAGCAGGCTCCGGGACAGAGCTTACAATGAGCAGTTCTTC. It is translated as CASRLRDRAYNEQFF.

This clonotype has ten or more counts. The chain recombines TRBV12-3 or TRBV12-4 with TRBJ2-2; the D call may be TRBD1 or TRBD2 (5 bases each). V was pared by 11 bases and J by 8 bases, with 24 bases between. The CDR3 covers 15 residues. The CDR3 spells CACIRDGAWGGELFF. As DNA, the CDR3 is TGTGCCTGTATCCGGGACGGAGCATGGGGGGGGGAGCTGTTTTTT.

V gene TRBV28 combines with J gene TRBJ2-1; no reliable D call. CDR3 length: 15 residues. The V and J ends lost 3 bases and 0 bases respectively, with 9 bases between them. Per germline, CDR1 MDHEN and CDR2 SYDVKM. CDR3 DNA: TGTGCCAGCAGTTTTGGCCTCCACTCCTACAATGAGCAGTTCTTC. It codes for CASSFGLHSYNEQFF.

This clonotype was seen a few times. This chain connects TRBV24-1 to TRBJ2-2; 14 nucleotides align to TRBD2. The trim removed 3 bases at V and 1 base at J, leaving 9 bases unmatched. Germline CDR1 and CDR2: KGHDR and SFDVKD. There are 20 residues in the CDR3. The CDR3 is CATSDQGLAGGHWNTGELFF. CDR3 nucleotides: TGTGCCACCAGTGATCAAGGACTAGCGGGAGGTCATTGGAACACCGGGGAGCTGTTTTTT.

This clonotype appeared a few times. The V and J genes are TRBV6-1 and TRBJ2-3; the D gene is possibly TRBD2 (7 bases). Germline lookup yields CDR1 MNHNS and CDR2 SASEGT. V dropped 8 bases and J dropped 1 base, with 19 bases sitting between them. The CDR3 is 16 residues long. CDR3 nucleotide sequence: TGTGCCAGCGGCCTCGCGGGGGCCGTCGGCACAGATACGCAGTATTTT. Its protein is CASGLAGAVGTDTQYF.

Only a few counts were recorded for this clonotype. The V call is TRBV20-1, the J call TRBJ2-3, with a weak D call TRBD2 (6 bases). The germline V and J ends were trimmed by 5 bases and 0 bases, with 15 bases remaining between them. The CDR3 runs 15 residues. Germline V gene lookup returns CDR1 DFQATT and CDR2 SNEGSKA (reference sequence). The CDR3 bases are TGCAGTGCTTCTAGCGCATCGGCCAGCACAGATACGCAGTATTTT. Amino acids: CSASSASASTDTQYF.

In its sample, this clonotype was seen a few times. V usage is TRBV7-3 and J usage is TRBJ2-3, with 11 bases fitting TRBD2. In germline, CDR1 is SGHTA, CDR2 FQGTGA. Germline trimming cut 1 base from V and 3 bases from J; bases unmatched to any gene: 6. The CDR3 has 17 amino acids. CDR3 coding DNA: TGTGCCAGCAGCTTAAGGGGGACTAGCGGAGGTACAGATACGCAGTATTTT. Translation: CASSLRGTSGGTDTQYF.

This clonotype was counted a few times. The chain joins TRBV12-3 or TRBV12-4 to TRBJ2-2; D is perhaps TRBD2 (6 bases). The CDR3 spans 13 residues. V lost 6 bases and J 4 bases, leaving 9 bases between the germline ends. CDR3 sequence reads: CASRTRATGELFF. The CDR3, as DNA: TGTGCCAGCAGGACTAGGGCCACCGGGGAGCTGTTTTTT.

This sequence joins TRBV7-9 and TRBJ1-2, with D possibly being TRBD1 (5 bases). This CDR3 spans 14 amino acids. Between the trimmed V and J ends, which lost 2 bases and 6 bases, there was a span of 13 bases. The V gene's germline CDR1 is SEHNR and CDR2 FQNEAQ (reference sequence). The CDR3 is CASSLLDNKDGYTF. CDR3 DNA sequence: TGTGCCAGCAGCTTATTGGACAACAAAGATGGCTACACCTTC. Drawing the rest from reference TRBV7-9 and TRBJ1-2, the complete variable domain is DTGVSQNPRHKITKRGQNVTFRCDPISEHNRLYWYRQTLGQGPEFLTYFQNEAQLEKSRLLSDRFSAERPKGSFSTLEIQRTEQGDSAMYLCASSLLDNKDGYTFGSGTRLTVV.

This rearrangement joins TRBV19 to TRBJ2-7; the D gene is possibly TRBD2 (6 bases). The ends were cut back, 1 base at V and 3 bases at J, with 13 bases in the middle. The CDR3 spans 15 residues. Germline-derived CDR1 and CDR2 are LNHDA and SQIVND (reference sequence). CDR3 DNA: TGTGCCAGTAGTATAGCGGGAGTTATGAACTACGAGCAGTACTTC. Encoded protein: CASSIAGVMNYEQYF.

The V and J genes are TRBV3-1 and TRBJ2-1, with TRBD2 matching over 10 bases. V lost 1 base to trimming and J lost 8 bases; unmatched junction nucleotides: 2. Germline CDR1 and CDR2: LGHDT and YNNKEL (reference sequence). This CDR3 is built from 14 residues. The CDR3 bases are TGTGCCAGCAGCCAAGCAGCGGGAGGGGATGAGCAGTTCTTC. Its translation: CASSQAAGGDEQFF.

This clonotype occurred many times. The chain uses TRBV6-5 and TRBJ2-3, with 8 bases lining up with TRBD1. Germline V lookup: CDR1 MNHEY, CDR2 SVGAGI. V lost 2 bases to trimming and J lost 0 bases; unmatched junction nucleotides: 7. The CDR3 covers 17 residues. Here the CDR3 DNA reads TGTGCCAGCAGTTACGCCGGACAGGGCCCTAGCACAGATACGCAGTATTTT. Residues: CASSYAGQGPSTDTQYF.

This clonotype was detected only a few times. V is TRBV2 and J is TRBJ2-3, with 8 nucleotides matching TRBD1. CDR1 SNHLY and CDR2 FYNNEI come from the germline V gene. The CDR3 covers 13 residues. V lost 6 bases, J lost 2 bases, and 1 base stayed unmatched. The CDR3 loop reads CASRTGATDTQYF. As DNA, the CDR3 is TGTGCCAGCAGGACAGGGGCCACAGATACGCAGTATTTT.